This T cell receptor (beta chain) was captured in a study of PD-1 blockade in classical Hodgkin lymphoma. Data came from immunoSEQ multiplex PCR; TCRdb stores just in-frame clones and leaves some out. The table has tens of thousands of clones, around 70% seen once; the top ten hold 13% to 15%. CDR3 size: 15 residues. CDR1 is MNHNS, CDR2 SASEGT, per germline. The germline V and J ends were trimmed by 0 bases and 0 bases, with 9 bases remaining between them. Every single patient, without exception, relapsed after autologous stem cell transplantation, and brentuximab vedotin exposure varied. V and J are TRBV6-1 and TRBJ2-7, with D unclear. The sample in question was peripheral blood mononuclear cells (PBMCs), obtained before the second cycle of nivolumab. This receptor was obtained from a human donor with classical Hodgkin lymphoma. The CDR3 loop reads CASSEASFGSYEQYV. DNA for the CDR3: TGTGCCAGCAGTGAAGCATCATTCGGCTCCTACGAGCAGTACGTC.